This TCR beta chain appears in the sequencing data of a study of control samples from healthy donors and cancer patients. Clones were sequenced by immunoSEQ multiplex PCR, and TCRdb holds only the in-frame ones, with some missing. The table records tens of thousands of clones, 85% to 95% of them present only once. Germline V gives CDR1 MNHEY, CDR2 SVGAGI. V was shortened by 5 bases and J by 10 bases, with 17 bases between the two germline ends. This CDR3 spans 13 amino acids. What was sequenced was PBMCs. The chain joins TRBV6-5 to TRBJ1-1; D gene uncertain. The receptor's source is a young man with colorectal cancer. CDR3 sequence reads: CASSLPRPDGAFF. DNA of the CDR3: TGTGCCAGCAGTCTCCCTCGGCCGGACGGAGCTTTCTTT.